The 14 T cell receptor beta chains listed next were all sequenced from one sample in a study of blood T cell repertoires in COVID-19 (dated by TCRdb to between 2020 and 2021). Library generation was performed with the immunoSEQ multiplex PCR assay. Here the immuneACCESS table is served through TCRdb, limited to in-frame sequences with V and J called. Missing clones are a known gap in these copies; in checked studies unresolved V genes cover under half, and the rest lacks a known reason. The sample table shows 55,000 to 65,000 clones, and around 90% are seen once. 2% to 2.5% of the sample goes to the ten largest clones. Sequences were obtained from peripheral blood. The receptors stem from a man in his fifties or sixties with acute or convalescent COVID-19.

J is TRBJ1-2 and V is TRBV2; possibly TRBD1 for D (5 bases). The CDR3 contains 18 residues. The germline gives CDR1 SNHLY, CDR2 FYNNEI. Trimming left V 0 bases short and J 0 bases short, with 17 bases between. As DNA, the CDR3 is TGTGCCAGCAGTGAAGCGCTTTGGGGGGACGTTGCTAACTATGGCTACACCTTC. Translated: CASSEALWGDVANYGYTF. The full variable domain, its missing parts supplied by reference TRBV2 and TRBJ1-2, is EPEVTQTPSHQVTQMGQEVILRCVPISNHLYFYWYRQILGQKVEFLVSFYNNEISEKSEIFDDQFSVERPDGSNFTLKIRSTKLEDSAMYFCASSEALWGDVANYGYTFGSGTRLTVV.

The CDR3 bases are TGTGCCAGTAGGGGCTGGGGGGTGACAGAGACCCAGTACTTC. As protein: CASRGWGVTETQYF. The gene calls are TRBV19 and TRBJ2-5; weak D call: TRBD2 (6 bases). Germline assignment: CDR1 LNHDA and CDR2 SQIVND (reference sequence). Trimming shortened V by 6 bases and J by 4 bases, and 15 bases separated the two germline ends. CDR3 length equals 14 residues.

The J gene is TRBJ1-1, the V gene TRBV3-1 (or the pseudogene TRBV3-2); D might be TRBD1 (5 bases). The germline V gene has CDR1 LGHDT and CDR2 YNNKEL (reference sequence). Trimming removed 5 bases from V and 0 bases from J, with 10 bases in between. This CDR3 is 14 amino acids long. CDR3 in DNA: TGTGCCAGCAGCGGATGGGGCATGAACACTGAAGCTTTCTTT. Protein sequence: CASSGWGMNTEAFF.

This clone was observed a single time. The chain couples TRBV7-9 to TRBJ1-6, with 10 bases that match TRBD1. Germline V gene sequence: CDR1 SEHNR, CDR2 FQNEAQ (reference sequence). Trimming took 5 bases from V and 6 from J; bases not matched to a gene: 4. This CDR3 contains 15 residues. The CDR3 DNA is TGTGCCAGCAGCCCCGGGGACAGGGGTAATTCACCCCTCCACTTT. Encoded protein: CASSPGDRGNSPLHF. Full variable domain (rest looked up from reference TRBV7-9 and TRBJ1-6): DTGVSQNPRHKITKRGQNVTFRCDPISEHNRLYWYRQTLGQGPEFLTYFQNEAQLEKSRLLSDRFSAERPKGSFSTLEIQRTEQGDSAMYLCASSPGDRGNSPLHFGNGTRLTVT.

The chain is built from TRBV27 and TRBJ1-3; D ambiguous. The CDR3 length is 13 residues. The V and J ends lost 2 bases and 4 bases respectively, with 6 bases between them. CDR1 and CDR2 from the germline V gene are MNHEY and SMNVEV (reference sequence). As DNA, the CDR3 is TGTGCCAGCAGTTTAACAGAGGGAAACACCATATATTTT. The encoded protein is CASSLTEGNTIYF.

V and J are TRBV29-1 and TRBJ2-6; TRBD2 might be the D (6 bases). This CDR3 has 15 amino acids. The V gene's germline CDR1 is SQVTM and CDR2 ANQGSEA. Deletions cut 5 bases from V and 0 bases from J, with 11 bases between. CDR3 sequence: CSVTPGVSGANVLTF. As DNA, the CDR3 is TGCAGCGTTACCCCGGGGGTCTCTGGGGCCAACGTCCTGACTTTC.

The V gene is TRBV19, the J gene TRBJ1-5; the match to TRBD1 covers 7 bases. V lost 1 base, J lost 11 bases, and 8 bases stayed unmatched. This CDR3 contains 14 residues. Germline assignment: CDR1 LNHDA and CDR2 SQIVND (reference sequence). CDR3 DNA sequence: TGTGCCAGTAGTATAGCCCGGGACAGAGCGGCCCAGCATTTT. It is translated as CASSIARDRAAQHF.

The chain carries TRBV4-2 and TRBJ1-5; 8 nucleotides line up with TRBD1. With V trimmed by 5 bases and J by 6 bases, 6 bases remained unmatched. Germline V gene data show CDR1 as LGHNA and CDR2 as YNFKEQ. CDR3 length equals 14 residues. CDR3 DNA: TGTGCCAGCAGCGGACAGGGTGAAGGTCAGCCCCAGCATTTT. It translates to CASSGQGEGQPQHF.

This chain connects TRBV6-1 to TRBJ1-2; D is ambiguous. Germline V gene lookup returns CDR1 MNHNS and CDR2 SASEGT. The CDR3 covers 14 residues. Trimming cost V 3 bases and J 2 bases, with 10 bases left between them. CDR3: CASSDVAPNYGYTF. DNA of the CDR3: TGTGCCAGCAGTGATGTGGCACCAAACTATGGCTACACCTTC.

The CDR3: CASSLVAGRDSPLHF. The CDR3 DNA sequence: TGTGCCAGCAGCTTAGTGGCGGGGAGGGATTCACCCCTCCACTTT. The chain employs TRBV7-9 and TRBJ1-6; no clear D. The CDR3 length is 15 residues. With 1 base removed from V and 8 bases from J, the gap between germline ends came to 12 bases. Germline V gives CDR1 SEHNR, CDR2 FQNEAQ (reference sequence).

The CDR3 DNA reads TGCAGCGCTTTGGGACTCCTGAACACTGAAGCTTTCTTT. This gives the protein CSALGLLNTEAFF. V and J are TRBV29-1 and TRBJ1-1, with a weak D call TRBD1 (5 bases). The CDR3 contains 13 residues. The germline V and J ends were trimmed by 7 bases and 0 bases, with 12 bases remaining between them. Germline assignment: CDR1 SQVTM and CDR2 ANQGSEA.

Only a few counts were recorded for this clone. The sample contains more than one DNA sequence encoding this CDR3. This rearrangement joins TRBV7-3 to TRBJ2-1, with TRBD2 as a possible D gene (5 bases). Germline CDR1 SGHTA, CDR2 FQGTGA. The length of the CDR3 is 15 residues. Between the trimmed V and J ends, which lost 3 bases and 4 bases, there was a span of 13 bases. CDR3 amino acids: CASSFGRASYNEQFF. CDR3 nucleotide sequence: TGTGCCAGCAGCTTCGGGCGGGCGTCATACAATGAGCAGTTCTTC.

The rearrangement joins TRBV27 to TRBJ2-5; 14 nucleotides match TRBD2. CDR1 is MNHEY, CDR2 SMNVEV, per germline (reference sequence). V lost 5 bases and J lost 4; bases outside the gene matches: 12. The CDR3 extends over 18 amino acids. Written as DNA, the CDR3 is TGTGCCAGCAGTCCCCTGGGACTAGCGGGAGCAGGAGGAGAGACCCAGTACTTC. Amino acid sequence: CASSPLGLAGAGGETQYF.

V usage is TRBV30 and J usage is TRBJ2-5; TRBD1 aligns across 8 bases. Germline-derived CDR1 and CDR2 are GTSNPN and SVGIG (reference sequence). The ends lost 2 bases at V and 5 bases at J; junction bases unmatched: 10. This CDR3 contains 15 residues. DNA of the CDR3: TGTGCCTGGAGTCTTCTTCAGGGGGCTGGGGAGACCCAGTACTTC. Residues: CAWSLLQGAGETQYF.